This passage covers 25 T cell receptor beta chains from one sample sequenced in a study of T cell responses to AZD1222 COVID-19 vaccine. TCRdb's copy holds only in-frame clones and misses some; the assay was immunoSEQ multiplex PCR. Of about 110,000 clones listed, about nine tenths are singletons. This material consisted of peripheral blood, taken on day 0 of AZD1222 vaccination. The receptors come from an adult in good health.

V and J are TRBV30 and TRBJ1-2, with D perhaps TRBD1 (5 bases). The length of the CDR3 is 17 residues. Germline V gives CDR1 GTSNPN, CDR2 SVGIG (reference sequence). Trimming took off 3 bases at V and 2 bases at J, with 22 bases between the two ends. The CDR3 DNA reads as TGTGCCTGGAGACACCGAGCGGGGAGGGGCCTCAACTATGGCTACACCTTC. It translates to CAWRHRAGRGLNYGYTF.

The chain couples TRBV5-1 to TRBJ1-2, with D perhaps TRBD1 (5 bases). The CDR3 contains 13 residues. Germline CDR1 reads SGHRS; CDR2 reads YFSETQ. V gave up 0 bases and J gave up 7 bases, with 10 bases separating them. The CDR3 nucleotides read TGCGCCAGCAGCTTGGTAGGGGCCAGTGGCTACACCTTC. This encodes CASSLVGASGYTF.

With respect to this clone: Other DNA sequences in the same sample also yield this CDR3. This chain uses TRBV11-2 with TRBJ2-7, with D tentatively TRBD1 (6 bases). This CDR3 has 14 residues. The germline CDR1 and CDR2 sequences are SGHAT and FQNNGV. Trimming took 5 bases from V and 3 from J, leaving 14 bases between them. This CDR3 is CASSPPGQSYEQYF. The CDR3 DNA reads as TGTGCCAGCAGCCCTCCCGGACAGAGCTACGAGCAGTACTTC.

The V and J genes are TRBV6-6 and TRBJ1-2; a possible D gene is TRBD1 (6 bases). CDR1 is MNHNY, CDR2 SVGAGI, per germline (reference sequence). Trimming removed 2 bases from V and 6 bases from J, with 16 bases in between. This CDR3 is built from 15 residues. The CDR3 protein is CASSYPLGGRHGYTF. The CDR3 DNA reads TGTGCCAGCAGTTACCCCCTAGGGGGGAGGCATGGCTACACCTTC.

This clone has a single count. Written as DNA, the CDR3 is TGTGCCAGCAGGAAAGGATGGGCAGGGGGCGTCGAGCAGTACTTC. Protein product: CASRKGWAGGVEQYF. V gene TRBV21-1 combines with J gene TRBJ2-7; the table calls TRBD1, which could not be checked here. TRBV21-1 is recorded as a pseudogene. This CDR3 has 15 residues.

The rearrangement joins TRBV19 to TRBJ2-7; no definite D call. Trimming shortened V by 1 base and J by 2 bases, and 3 bases separated the two germline ends. CDR1 is LNHDA, CDR2 SQIVND, per germline (reference sequence). The CDR3 consists of 12 residues. This CDR3 reads CASSIGAYEQYF. As DNA, the CDR3 is TGTGCCAGTAGTATAGGCGCCTACGAGCAGTACTTC.

The J gene is TRBJ2-1, the V gene TRBV4-2, with 15 bases lining up with TRBD2. CDR1 and CDR2 from the germline V gene are LGHNA and YNFKEQ. The trim removed 0 bases at V and 3 bases at J, leaving 9 bases unmatched. The CDR3 totals 20 residues. DNA for the CDR3: TGTGCCAGCAGCCAAGAAGGGACTAGCGGGGGGCCGTTATACTACAATGAGCAGTTCTTC. It translates to CASSQEGTSGGPLYYNEQFF.

The V and J genes are TRBV5-6 and TRBJ1-4; possibly TRBD1 for D (5 bases). Trimming cost V 4 bases and J 8 bases, with 24 bases left between them. CDR1 and CDR2 (germline): SGHDT, YYEEEE. This CDR3 contains 17 residues. The DNA for the CDR3 is TGTGCCAGCAGCCTAAGGGGTGGCCGAGGGCTCCTCGAAAAACTGTTTTTT. Protein sequence: CASSLRGGRGLLEKLFF.

The chain employs TRBV11-3 and TRBJ2-1; D tentatively reads TRBD1 or TRBD2 (5 bases each). The CDR3 length is 15 residues. The V and J ends lost 5 bases and 4 bases respectively, with 15 bases between them. CDR1 SGHNT and CDR2 YENEEA come from the germline V gene. Here the CDR3 DNA reads TGTGCCAGCAGCCCCGGGACGGGAAATTACAATGAGCAGTTCTTC. It translates to CASSPGTGNYNEQFF. Using reference TRBV11-3 and TRBJ2-1 for the parts outside the CDR3, the full variable domain is EAGVVQSPRYKIIEKKQPVAFWCNPISGHNTLYWYLQNLGQGPELLIRYENEEAVDDSQLPKDRFSAERLKGVDSTLKIQPAELGDSAVYLCASSPGTGNYNEQFFGPGTRLTVL.

The J gene is TRBJ1-3, the V gene TRBV4-3; D gene uncertain. V lost 0 bases to trimming and J lost 0 bases, with 12 bases between them. Germline V gives CDR1 LGHNA, CDR2 YSLEER. The length of the CDR3 is 17 residues. In nucleotides, the CDR3 is TGCGCCAGCAGCCAAGATTGGGGATTGAGCTCTGGAAACACCATATATTTT. Residues: CASSQDWGLSSGNTIYF.

This sequence joins TRBV6-5 and TRBJ2-1; tentatively, D is TRBD2 (6 bases). V was shortened by 6 bases and J by 2 bases, with 11 bases between the two germline ends. This CDR3 is built from 14 residues. Germline CDR1 and CDR2: MNHEY and SVGAGI. CDR3 coding DNA: TGTGCCAGCAGGGCGGGACTGGCCTACAATGAGCAGTTCTTC. Translating gives CASRAGLAYNEQFF.

As DNA, the CDR3 is TGTGCCAGCATCGGACTAGCGGCCTACAATGAGCAGTTCTTC. Residues: CASIGLAAYNEQFF. This rearrangement joins TRBV11-2 to TRBJ2-1; 10 bases are shared with TRBD2. V lost 7 bases, J lost 2 bases, and 2 bases stayed unmatched. The CDR3 is 14 amino acids. The germline gives CDR1 SGHAT, CDR2 FQNNGV.

This sequence joins TRBV12-3 or TRBV12-4 and TRBJ1-5; D is uncertain. V was cut by 1 base and J by 5 bases, with 3 bases left in between. This CDR3 has 12 amino acids. Written as DNA, the CDR3 is TGTGCCAGCAGTTTAGGGGATCAGCCCCAGCATTTT. It specifies CASSLGDQPQHF.

The count of this clone is one. The J gene is TRBJ1-5, the V gene TRBV19, with D possibly TRBD1 on 5 matching bases. V dropped 5 bases and J dropped 7 bases, with 18 bases sitting between them. Germline V gives CDR1 LNHDA, CDR2 SQIVND (reference sequence). The CDR3 is 15 residues long. The CDR3 nucleotides read TGTGCCAGTAGTGCTCAAGGAGGGACCGGACAGCCCCAGCATTTT. Its translation: CASSAQGGTGQPQHF.

The rearrangement joins TRBV3-1 (or the pseudogene TRBV3-2) to TRBJ2-5, with 8 bases matching TRBD2. Per the germline V gene, CDR1 is LGHDT and CDR2 is YNNKEL (reference sequence). The CDR3 has 15 residues. Unmatched junction bases numbered 5, after V lost 1 base and J lost 4 bases. This CDR3 is CASSQVRGGRETQYF. The CDR3 DNA reads TGTGCCAGCAGCCAAGTTCGGGGGGGCCGAGAGACCCAGTACTTC.

Remarks on this clone: The junction and the germline gene differ at one end; a read error may be behind it. J is TRBJ1-3 and V is TRBV15, with D uncertain. CDR3 length: 14 amino acids. CDR1 is LNHNV and CDR2 is YYDKDF in the germline V gene (reference sequence). CDR3 sequence reads: CATTRRPGIYTIYF. CDR3 nucleotides: TGTGCCACCACCAGACGACCGGGGATTTACACCATATATTTT.

V and J are TRBV3-1 (or the pseudogene TRBV3-2) and TRBJ1-6; D gene uncertain. CDR1 is LGHDT, CDR2 YNNKEL, per germline (reference sequence). This CDR3 has 15 amino acids. Trimming removed 4 bases from V and 8 bases from J, with 15 bases in between. CDR3 loop: CASSPTRGGDSPLHF. CDR3 nucleotides: TGTGCCAGCAGCCCAACCCGAGGAGGAGATTCACCCCTCCACTTT.

The rearrangement joins TRBV10-3 to TRBJ2-1; D perhaps matches TRBD1 (5 bases). Germline V gene data show CDR1 as ENHRY and CDR2 as SYGVKD. The CDR3 extends over 16 amino acids. The V end was cut by 4 bases, the J end by 0 bases, with 13 bases between. The CDR3 reads CAISALTASSYNEQFF. The CDR3 nucleotides read TGTGCCATCAGTGCCTTGACAGCCAGCTCCTACAATGAGCAGTTCTTC.

V is TRBV7-3 and J is TRBJ2-1; D may be TRBD1 or TRBD2 (6 bases each). V shed 4 bases and J shed 2 bases, with 12 bases lying between them. The length of the CDR3 is 15 residues. Germline assignment: CDR1 SGHTA and CDR2 FQGTGA. Here the CDR3 DNA reads TGTGCCAGCAGCTCACAGGGAGGCCCCTACAATGAGCAGTTCTTC. It is translated as CASSSQGGPYNEQFF.

V and J are TRBV9 and TRBJ2-3, with D possibly being TRBD1 or TRBD2 (5 bases each). CDR3 length equals 15 residues. V lost 0 bases and J 2 bases, leaving 10 bases between the germline ends. Per the germline V gene, CDR1 is SGDLS and CDR2 is YYNGEE. The CDR3 sequence: CASSVGTGPTDTQYF. The DNA for the CDR3 is TGTGCCAGCAGCGTAGGTACGGGGCCCACAGATACGCAGTATTTT.

This clone occurred once. The rearrangement links TRBV30 to TRBJ2-1; 12 bases are shared with TRBD2. Germline lookup yields CDR1 GTSNPN and CDR2 SVGIG (reference sequence). V dropped 4 bases and J dropped 4; count of bases not matched to a gene: 5. This CDR3 is 15 amino acids long. The CDR3 spells CAWNLLAGGYNEQFF. CDR3 nucleotides: TGTGCCTGGAACCTTCTAGCGGGGGGGTACAATGAGCAGTTCTTC.

The chain recombines TRBV3-1 (or the pseudogene TRBV3-2) with TRBJ1-1, with D uncertain. V lost 1 base, J lost 1 base, and 4 bases lay in between. Looked up from germline, CDR1 is LGHDT and CDR2 is YNNKEL (reference sequence). The CDR3 has 13 residues. CDR3: CASSQVGNTEAFF. The CDR3 DNA follows: TGTGCCAGCAGCCAAGTCGGGAACACTGAAGCTTTCTTT.

The CDR3 DNA follows: TGCAGCGTTGCAGGGCTTGGGATCCAAGAGACCCAGTACTTC. This codes for CSVAGLGIQETQYF. The chain couples TRBV29-1 to TRBJ2-5; a weak D match, TRBD1 (5 bases). The CDR3 has 14 amino acids. Germline values: CDR1 SQVTM, CDR2 ANQGSEA. The V and J ends lost 4 bases and 1 base respectively, with 13 bases between them. Combining the CDR3 with reference TRBV29-1 and TRBJ2-5 gives the whole variable domain SAVISQKPSRDICQRGTSLTIQCQVDSQVTMMFWYRQQPGQSLTLIATANQGSEATYESGFVIDKFPISRPNLTFSTLTVSNMSPEDSSIYLCSVAGLGIQETQYFGPGTRLLVL.

The chain carries TRBV30 and TRBJ1-4; 8 bases line up with TRBD1. V trimming: 2 bases; J trimming: 7 bases; junction bases outside the gene matches: 3. The CDR3 runs to 13 residues. CDR1 and CDR2 from the germline V gene are GTSNPN and SVGIG (reference sequence). This CDR3 is CAWSRQGSEKLFF. In DNA form, the CDR3 reads TGTGCCTGGAGTAGACAGGGGAGTGAAAAACTGTTTTTT.

This chain links TRBV5-5 with TRBJ1-6; weak D call: TRBD1 (5 bases). This CDR3 has 17 residues. V was trimmed by 1 base and J by 3 bases, leaving 14 bases between them. The germline gives CDR1 SGHKS, CDR2 YYEKEE (reference sequence). For the CDR3, the DNA is TGTGCCAGCAGCTTGACGCAGGGTGGCCGCTATAATTCACCCCTCCACTTT. Encoded protein: CASSLTQGGRYNSPLHF.